This T cell receptor (beta chain) was captured in a study of Graves' ophthalmopathy and Graves' hyperthyroidism. General study results and limits: Among expanded thyroid clonotypes above 0.001 frequency, most also occurred in blood.

The V gene lost 6 bases and the J gene lost 2 bases, with 13 bases spanning the gap. Germline values: CDR1 MDHEN, CDR2 SYDVKM. CDR3 length: 14 residues. In the case of this clonotype: Its antigen is currently unknown.

The PBMCs were taken from around 9 ml of fresh peripheral blood. Amplifying from RNA transcripts, the study obtained TCR beta CDR3 regions. HTBI primers were employed in first-round RT-PCR, then a second-round multiplex PCR followed. TCRdb reprocessed the multiplex PCR reads via MiXCR and lists one record per CDR3 protein. The sample includes hundreds of thousands of distinct CDR3 sequences, 22% seen only once; the top ten take around 6.9%. The material sequenced was peripheral blood. The gene calls are TRBV28 and TRBJ1-1, with D maybe TRBD1 (5 bases). The origin of this receptor is a woman aged 18-29 years with stable Graves' hyperthyroidism. Some clones in this sample may be carry-over from other donors' samples. The CDR3 region has the DNA TGTGCCAGCAGGTCGAGGGGCTTTAACACTGAAGCTTTCTTT. Translating it yields CASRSRGFNTEAFF.